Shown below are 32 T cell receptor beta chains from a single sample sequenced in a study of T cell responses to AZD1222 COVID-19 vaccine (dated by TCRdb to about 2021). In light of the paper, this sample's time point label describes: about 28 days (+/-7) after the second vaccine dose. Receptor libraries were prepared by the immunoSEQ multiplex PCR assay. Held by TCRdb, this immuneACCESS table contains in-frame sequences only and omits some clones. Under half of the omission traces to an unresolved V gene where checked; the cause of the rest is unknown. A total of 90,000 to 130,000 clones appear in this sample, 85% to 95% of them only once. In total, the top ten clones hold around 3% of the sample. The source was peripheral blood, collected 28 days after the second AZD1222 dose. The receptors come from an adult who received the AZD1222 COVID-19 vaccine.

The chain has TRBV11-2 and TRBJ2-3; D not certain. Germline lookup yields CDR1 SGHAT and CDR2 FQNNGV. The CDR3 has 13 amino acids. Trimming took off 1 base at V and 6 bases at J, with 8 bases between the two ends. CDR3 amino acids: CASSLVVWDTQYF. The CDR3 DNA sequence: TGTGCCAGCAGCTTAGTGGTTTGGGATACGCAGTATTTT.

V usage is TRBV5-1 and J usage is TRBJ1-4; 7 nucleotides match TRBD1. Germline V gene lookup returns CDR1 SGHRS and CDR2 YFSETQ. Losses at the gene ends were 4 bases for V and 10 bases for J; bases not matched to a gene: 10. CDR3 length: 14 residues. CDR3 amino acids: CASSPGTQGGKLFF. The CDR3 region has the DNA TGCGCCAGCAGCCCCGGGACCCAGGGGGGAAAACTGTTTTTT.

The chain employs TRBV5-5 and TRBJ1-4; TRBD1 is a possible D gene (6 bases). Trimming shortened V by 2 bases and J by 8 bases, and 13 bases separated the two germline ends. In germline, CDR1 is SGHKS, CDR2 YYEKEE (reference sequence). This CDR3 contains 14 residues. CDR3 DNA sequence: TGTGCCAGCAGCTTCCACAGGGTGGGGGAAAAACTGTTTTTT. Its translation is CASSFHRVGEKLFF.

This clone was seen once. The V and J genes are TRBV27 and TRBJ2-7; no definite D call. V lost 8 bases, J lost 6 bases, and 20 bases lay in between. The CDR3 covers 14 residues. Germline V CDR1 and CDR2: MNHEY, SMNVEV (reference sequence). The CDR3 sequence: CASGLLSRVFEQYF. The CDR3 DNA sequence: TGTGCCAGCGGCCTACTTAGCCGGGTATTCGAGCAGTACTTC.

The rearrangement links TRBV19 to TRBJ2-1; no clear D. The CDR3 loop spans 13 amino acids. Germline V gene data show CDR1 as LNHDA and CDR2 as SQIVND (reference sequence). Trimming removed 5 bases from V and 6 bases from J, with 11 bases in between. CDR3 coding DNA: TGTGCCAGTAGTCTCAGAGACGGCAATGAGCAGTTCTTC. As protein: CASSLRDGNEQFF.

CDR3 nucleotide sequence: TGTGCCAGCAGTCAGAGCGAAATGAACACTGAAGCTTTCTTT. Translation: CASSQSEMNTEAFF. The chain joins TRBV6-5 to TRBJ1-1, with D hard to call. In germline, CDR1 is MNHEY, CDR2 SVGAGI. With 5 bases removed from V and 0 bases from J, the gap between germline ends came to 10 bases. This CDR3 is 14 amino acids long.

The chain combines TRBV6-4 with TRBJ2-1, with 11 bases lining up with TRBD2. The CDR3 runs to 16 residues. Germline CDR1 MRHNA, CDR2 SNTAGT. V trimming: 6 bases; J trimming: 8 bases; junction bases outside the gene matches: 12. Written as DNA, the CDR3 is TGTGCCAGCAGCGAATTAGCGGGGGGGGCTCGCGATGAGCAGTTCTTC. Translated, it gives CASSELAGGARDEQFF.

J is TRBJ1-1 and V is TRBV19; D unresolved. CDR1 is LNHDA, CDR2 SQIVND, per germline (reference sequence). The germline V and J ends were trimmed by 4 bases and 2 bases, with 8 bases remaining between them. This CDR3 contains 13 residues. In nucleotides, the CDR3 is TGTGCCAGTAGTAGAACGAGAAACACTGAAGCTTTCTTT. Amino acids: CASSRTRNTEAFF.

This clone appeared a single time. The CDR3 loop reads CASSIDSDTQYF. The CDR3 nucleotides are TGTGCCAGTAGTATAGATTCGGATACGCAGTATTTT. The chain is built from TRBV19 and TRBJ2-3, with unresolved D. CDR3 length: 12 amino acids. Trimming left V 0 bases short and J 6 bases short, with 4 bases between. Per the germline V gene, CDR1 is LNHDA and CDR2 is SQIVND (reference sequence).

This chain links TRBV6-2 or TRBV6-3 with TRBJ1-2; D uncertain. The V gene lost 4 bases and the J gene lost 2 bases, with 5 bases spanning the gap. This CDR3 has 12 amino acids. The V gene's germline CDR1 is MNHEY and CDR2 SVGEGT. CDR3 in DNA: TGTGCCAGCAGTTTTGGGAACTATGGCTACACCTTC. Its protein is CASSFGNYGYTF.

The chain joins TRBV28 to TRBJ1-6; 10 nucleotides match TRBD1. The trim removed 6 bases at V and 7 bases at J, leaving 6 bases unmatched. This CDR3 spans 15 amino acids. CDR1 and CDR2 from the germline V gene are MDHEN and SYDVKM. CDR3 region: CASSLDRGWNSPLHF. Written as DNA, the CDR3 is TGTGCCAGCAGCCTGGACAGGGGGTGGAATTCACCCCTCCACTTT.

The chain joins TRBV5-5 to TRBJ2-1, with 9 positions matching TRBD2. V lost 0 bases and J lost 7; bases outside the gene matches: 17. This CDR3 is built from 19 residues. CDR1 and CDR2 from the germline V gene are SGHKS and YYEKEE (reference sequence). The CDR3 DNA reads TGTGCCAGCAGCTTGGCCCCTAGCGGGGCAAGGGTTCGGATTAATGAGCAGTTCTTC. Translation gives CASSLAPSGARVRINEQFF.

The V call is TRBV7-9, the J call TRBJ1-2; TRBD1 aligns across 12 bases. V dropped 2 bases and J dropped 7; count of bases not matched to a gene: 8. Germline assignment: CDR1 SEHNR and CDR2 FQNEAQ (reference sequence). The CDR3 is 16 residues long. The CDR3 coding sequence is TGTGCCAGCAGCTTAAGGGGGACAGGGGGCGCGTTTGGCTACACCTTC. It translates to CASSLRGTGGAFGYTF. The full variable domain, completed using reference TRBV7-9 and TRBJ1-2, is DTGVSQNPRHKITKRGQNVTFRCDPISEHNRLYWYRQTLGQGPEFLTYFQNEAQLEKSRLLSDRFSAERPKGSFSTLEIQRTEQGDSAMYLCASSLRGTGGAFGYTFGSGTRLTVV.

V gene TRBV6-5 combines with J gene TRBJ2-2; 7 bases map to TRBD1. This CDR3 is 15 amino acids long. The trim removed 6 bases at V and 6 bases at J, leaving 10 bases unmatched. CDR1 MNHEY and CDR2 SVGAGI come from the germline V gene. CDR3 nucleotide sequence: TGTGCCAGCAGGACCCGGGACAGATTATCCGGGGAGCTGTTTTTT. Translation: CASRTRDRLSGELFF.

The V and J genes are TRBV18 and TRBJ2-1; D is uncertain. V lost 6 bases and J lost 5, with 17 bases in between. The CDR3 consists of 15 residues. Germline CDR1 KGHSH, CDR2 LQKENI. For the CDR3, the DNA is TGTGCCAGCTCCCACGGAATCACATCTGACAATGAGCAGTTCTTC. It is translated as CASSHGITSDNEQFF. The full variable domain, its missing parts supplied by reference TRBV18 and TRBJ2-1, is NAGVMQNPRHLVRRRGQEARLRCSPMKGHSHVYWYRQLPEEGLKFMVYLQKENIIDESGMPKERFSAEFPKEGPSILRIQQVVRGDSAAYFCASSHGITSDNEQFFGPGTRLTVL.

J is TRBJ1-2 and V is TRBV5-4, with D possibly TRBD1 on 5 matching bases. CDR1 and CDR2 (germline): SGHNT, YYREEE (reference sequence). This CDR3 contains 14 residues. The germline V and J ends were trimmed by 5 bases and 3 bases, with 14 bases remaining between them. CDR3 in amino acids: CASSHQAGHYGYTF. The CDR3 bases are TGTGCCAGCAGTCATCAAGCGGGGCACTATGGCTACACCTTC. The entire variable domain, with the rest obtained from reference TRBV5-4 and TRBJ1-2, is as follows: ETGVTQSPTHLIKTRGQQVTLRCSSQSGHNTVSWYQQALGQGPQFIFQYYREEENGRGNFPPRFSGLQFPNYSSELNVNALELDDSALYLCASSHQAGHYGYTFGSGTRLTVV.

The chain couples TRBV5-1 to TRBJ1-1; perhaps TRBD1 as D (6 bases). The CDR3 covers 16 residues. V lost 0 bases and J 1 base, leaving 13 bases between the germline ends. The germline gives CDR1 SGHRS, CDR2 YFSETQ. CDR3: CASSLGVDRRNTEAFF. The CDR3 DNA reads TGCGCCAGCAGCTTGGGGGTGGACAGACGGAACACTGAAGCTTTCTTT.

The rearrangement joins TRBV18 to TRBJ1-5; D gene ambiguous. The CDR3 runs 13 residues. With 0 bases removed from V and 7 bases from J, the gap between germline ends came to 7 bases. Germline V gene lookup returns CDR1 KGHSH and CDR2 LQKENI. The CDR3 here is CASSPPGEQPQHF. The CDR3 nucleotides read TGTGCCAGCTCACCACCGGGTGAGCAGCCCCAGCATTTT. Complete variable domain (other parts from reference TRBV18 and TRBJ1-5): NAGVMQNPRHLVRRRGQEARLRCSPMKGHSHVYWYRQLPEEGLKFMVYLQKENIIDESGMPKERFSAEFPKEGPSILRIQQVVRGDSAAYFCASSPPGEQPQHFGDGTRLSIL.

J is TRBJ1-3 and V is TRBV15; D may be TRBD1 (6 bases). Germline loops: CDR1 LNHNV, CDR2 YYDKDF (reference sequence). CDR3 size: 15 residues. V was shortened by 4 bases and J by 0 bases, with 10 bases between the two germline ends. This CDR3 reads CATSMTGLSGNTIYF. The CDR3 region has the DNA TGTGCCACCAGCATGACAGGCCTCTCTGGAAACACCATATATTTT.

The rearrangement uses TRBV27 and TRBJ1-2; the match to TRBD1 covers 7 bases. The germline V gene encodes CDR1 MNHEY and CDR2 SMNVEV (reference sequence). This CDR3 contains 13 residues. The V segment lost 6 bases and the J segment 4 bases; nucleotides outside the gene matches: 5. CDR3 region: CASRRQGSYGYTF. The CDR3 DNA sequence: TGTGCCAGCAGGCGACAGGGAAGCTATGGCTACACCTTC.

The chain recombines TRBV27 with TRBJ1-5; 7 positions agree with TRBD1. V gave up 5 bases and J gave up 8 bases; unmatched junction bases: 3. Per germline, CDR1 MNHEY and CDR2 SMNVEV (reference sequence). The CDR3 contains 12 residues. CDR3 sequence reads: CASSPQGEPQHF. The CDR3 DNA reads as TGTGCCAGCAGTCCCCAGGGGGAGCCCCAGCATTTT.

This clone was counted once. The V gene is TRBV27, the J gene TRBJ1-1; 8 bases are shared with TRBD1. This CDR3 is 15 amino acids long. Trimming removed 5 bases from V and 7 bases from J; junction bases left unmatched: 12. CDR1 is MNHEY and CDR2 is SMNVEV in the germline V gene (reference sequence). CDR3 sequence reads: CASSHRTGLPHEAFF. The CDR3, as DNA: TGTGCCAGCAGTCATAGGACAGGGCTACCCCATGAAGCTTTCTTT.

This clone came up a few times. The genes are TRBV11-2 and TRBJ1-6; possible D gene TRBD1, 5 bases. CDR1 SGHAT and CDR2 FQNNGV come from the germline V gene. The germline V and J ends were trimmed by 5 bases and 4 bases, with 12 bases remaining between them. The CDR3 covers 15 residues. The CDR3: CASSPRGGYNSPLHF. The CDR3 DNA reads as TGTGCCAGCAGCCCCCGGGGGGGATATAATTCACCCCTCCACTTT.

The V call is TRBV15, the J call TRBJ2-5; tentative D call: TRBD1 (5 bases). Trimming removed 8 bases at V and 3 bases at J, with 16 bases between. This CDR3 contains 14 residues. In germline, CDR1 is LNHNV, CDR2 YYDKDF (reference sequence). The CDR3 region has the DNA TGTGCCACCGAAGACCAGGTACAGGAAGAGACCCAGTACTTC. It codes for CATEDQVQEETQYF.

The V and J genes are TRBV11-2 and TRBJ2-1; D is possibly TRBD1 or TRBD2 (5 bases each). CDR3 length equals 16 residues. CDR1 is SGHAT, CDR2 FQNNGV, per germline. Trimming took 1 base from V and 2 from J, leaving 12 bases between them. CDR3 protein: CASSLVRGRAYNEQFF. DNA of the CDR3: TGTGCCAGCAGCTTAGTACGGGGCCGCGCCTACAATGAGCAGTTCTTC.

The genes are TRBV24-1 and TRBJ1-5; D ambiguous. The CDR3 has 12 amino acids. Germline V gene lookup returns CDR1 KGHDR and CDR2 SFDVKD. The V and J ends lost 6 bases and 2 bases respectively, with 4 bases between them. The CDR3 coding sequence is TGTGCCACCAGTCAAGGCAATCAGCCCCAGCATTTT. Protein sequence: CATSQGNQPQHF.

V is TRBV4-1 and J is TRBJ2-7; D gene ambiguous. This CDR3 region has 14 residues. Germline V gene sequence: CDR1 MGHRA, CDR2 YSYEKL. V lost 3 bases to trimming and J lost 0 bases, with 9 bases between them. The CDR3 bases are TGCGCCAGCAGCCAGAGGCCAGCCTCCTACGAGCAGTACTTC. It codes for CASSQRPASYEQYF.

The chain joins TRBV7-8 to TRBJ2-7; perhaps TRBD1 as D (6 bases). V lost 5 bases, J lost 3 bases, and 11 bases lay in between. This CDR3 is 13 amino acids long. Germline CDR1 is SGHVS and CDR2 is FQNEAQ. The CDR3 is CASSPGQFYEQYF. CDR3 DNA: TGTGCCAGCAGCCCCGGACAGTTCTACGAGCAGTACTTC.

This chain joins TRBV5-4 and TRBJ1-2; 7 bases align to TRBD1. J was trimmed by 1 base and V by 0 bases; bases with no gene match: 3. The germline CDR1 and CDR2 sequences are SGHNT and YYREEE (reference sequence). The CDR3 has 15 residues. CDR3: CASSLDRGHNYGYTF. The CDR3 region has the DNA TGTGCCAGCAGCTTGGACAGGGGCCATAACTATGGCTACACCTTC.

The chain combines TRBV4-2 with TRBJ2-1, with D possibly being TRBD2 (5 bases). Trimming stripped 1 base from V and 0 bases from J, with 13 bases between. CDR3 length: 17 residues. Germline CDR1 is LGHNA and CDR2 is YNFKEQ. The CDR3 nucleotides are TGTGCCAGCAGCCAAGGAACTACTAGGTTCTCCTACAATGAGCAGTTCTTC. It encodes CASSQGTTRFSYNEQFF.

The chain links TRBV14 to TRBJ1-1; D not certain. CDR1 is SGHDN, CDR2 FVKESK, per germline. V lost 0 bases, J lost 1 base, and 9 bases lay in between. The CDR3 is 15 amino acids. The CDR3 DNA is TGTGCCAGCAGCCAAGACGGCAGAGGGAACACTGAAGCTTTCTTT. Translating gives CASSQDGRGNTEAFF.

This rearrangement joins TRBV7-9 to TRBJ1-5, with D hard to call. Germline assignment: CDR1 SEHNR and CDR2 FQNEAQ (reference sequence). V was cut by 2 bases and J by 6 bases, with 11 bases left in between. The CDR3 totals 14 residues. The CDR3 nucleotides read TGTGCCAGCAGCTTAAGCCCCTGGGGTCAGCCCCAGCATTTT. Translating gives CASSLSPWGQPQHF.